This TCR beta chain was captured by sequencing in a study of memory CD4+ T cells and cytomegalovirus serostatus. Overall study context: Of the healthy Belgian adults, 8 to 10 were CMV seropositive and around 22 seronegative.

Study results and caveats: Suggested: most of the CMV-linked TCR signature lies in CD4+ memory cells. About 40% of the roughly 160 known CMV-associated TCRbeta sequences appeared in CD4+ memory.

The sort gate was single viable CD3+CD4+CD8-CD45RO+ cells for memory CD4+ T cells. Donors' CMV status reflects serum IgG against pp150, pp28, p38, p52. TCRdb's table, derived via immunoSEQ multiplex PCR, lists solely in-frame clones and lacks some. This sample carries approximately 63,000 clones, around 82% of them seen once, and the ten largest clones take over 0.4%. Concerning this clone: Antigen unknown.

Sequences were obtained from memory CD4+ T cells from blood. This TCR was recovered from an adult in good health and CMV-seronegative. Some clones in this sample may be carry-over from other donors' samples.

The CDR3 here is CASSPSTQGRLHF. The CDR3 coding sequence is TGTGCCAGCAGCCCCTCGACCCAGGGGCGCCTCCACTTT. The chain employs TRBV7-9 and TRBJ1-6; D is perhaps TRBD1 (6 bases). The CDR3 extends over 13 amino acids. Trimming took off 5 bases at V and 15 bases at J, with 17 bases between the two ends. Germline CDR1 and CDR2: SEHNR and FQNEAQ (reference sequence).